The T cell receptor beta chain described here comes from a study of spatial heterogeneity in lung cancer. General study findings and limits: In blood, ubiquitous expanded tumor TCRs appeared more at resection than follow-up.

Time point indicated: sample taken at primary tumor resection. Unsorted tumor, nontumor lung tissue or cryopreserved PBMC supplied the whole RNA. Samples were donated by 72 untreated early-stage non-small cell lung cancer patients. TCRdb reprocessed the 5' RACE reads with MiXCR, giving one entry per CDR3 protein. The sample lists tens of thousands of distinct CDR3 sequences; more than 10% were seen once. CDR1 is SGHNT, CDR2 YENEEA, per germline. This CDR3 has 15 amino acids. Trimming cost V 7 bases and J 0 bases; bases outside gene matches: 5. For this clonotype: Its matching antigen is unknown.

The sequence was collected from a male donor with early-stage non-small cell lung cancer. The chain is built from TRBV11-3 and TRBJ2-1, with TRBD2 matching 8 bases. The sample in question was PBMCs, obtained at surgery. This CDR3 is CASTTGGPSYNEQFF. The CDR3 coding sequence is TGTGCCAGCACAACGGGAGGGCCCTCCTACAATGAGCAGTTCTTC. The whole variable domain, filled in from reference TRBV11-3 and TRBJ2-1, reads EAGVVQSPRYKIIEKKQPVAFWCNPISGHNTLYWYLQNLGQGPELLIRYENEEAVDDSQLPKDRFSAERLKGVDSTLKIQPAELGDSAVYLCASTTGGPSYNEQFFGPGTRLTVL.